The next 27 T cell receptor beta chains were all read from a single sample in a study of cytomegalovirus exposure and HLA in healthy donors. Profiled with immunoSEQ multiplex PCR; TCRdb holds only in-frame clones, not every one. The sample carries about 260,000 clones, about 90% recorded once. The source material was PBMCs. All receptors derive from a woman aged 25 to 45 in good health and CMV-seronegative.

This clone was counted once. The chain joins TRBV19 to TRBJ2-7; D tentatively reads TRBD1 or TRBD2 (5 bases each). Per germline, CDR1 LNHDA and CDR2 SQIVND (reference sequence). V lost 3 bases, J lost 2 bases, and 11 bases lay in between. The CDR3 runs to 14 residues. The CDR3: CASSIGTPTYEQYF. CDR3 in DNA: TGTGCCAGTAGTATTGGGACCCCTACCTACGAGCAGTACTTC. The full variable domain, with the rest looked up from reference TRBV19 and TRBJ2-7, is DGGITQSPKYLFRKEGQNVTLSCEQNLNHDAMYWYRQDPGQGLRLIYYSQIVNDFQKGDIAEGYSVSREKKESFPLTVTSAQKNPTAFYLCASSIGTPTYEQYFGPGTRLTVT.

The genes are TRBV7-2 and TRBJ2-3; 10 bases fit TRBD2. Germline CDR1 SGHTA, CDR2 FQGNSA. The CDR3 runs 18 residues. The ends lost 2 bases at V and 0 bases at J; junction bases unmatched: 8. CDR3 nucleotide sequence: TGTGCCAGCAGCTTATATCGCACTAGCGGGACTAGCACAGATACGCAGTATTTT. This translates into CASSLYRTSGTSTDTQYF.

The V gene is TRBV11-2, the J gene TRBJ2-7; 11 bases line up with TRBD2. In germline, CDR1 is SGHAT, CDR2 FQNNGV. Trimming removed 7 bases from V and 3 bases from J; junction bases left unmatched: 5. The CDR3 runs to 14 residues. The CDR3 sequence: CASTSTSGIYEQYF. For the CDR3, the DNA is TGTGCCAGCACCTCGACTAGCGGGATCTACGAGCAGTACTTC.

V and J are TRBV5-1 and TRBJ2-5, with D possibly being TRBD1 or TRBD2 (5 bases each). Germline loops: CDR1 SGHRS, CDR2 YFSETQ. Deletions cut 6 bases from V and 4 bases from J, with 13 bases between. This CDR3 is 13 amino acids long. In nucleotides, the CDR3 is TGCGCCAGCAACTCGGGGCATGGAGAGACCCAGTACTTC. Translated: CASNSGHGETQYF.

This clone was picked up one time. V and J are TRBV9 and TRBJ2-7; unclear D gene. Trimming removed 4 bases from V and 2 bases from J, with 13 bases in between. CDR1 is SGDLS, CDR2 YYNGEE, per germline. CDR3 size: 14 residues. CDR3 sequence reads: CASSLSGQPYEQYF. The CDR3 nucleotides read TGTGCCAGCAGCTTAAGTGGCCAACCCTACGAGCAGTACTTC.

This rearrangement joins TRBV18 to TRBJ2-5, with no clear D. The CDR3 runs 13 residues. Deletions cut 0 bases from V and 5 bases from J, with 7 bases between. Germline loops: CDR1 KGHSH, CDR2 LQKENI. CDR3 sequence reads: CASSPPTIETQYF. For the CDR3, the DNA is TGTGCCAGCTCACCACCGACGATCGAGACCCAGTACTTC.

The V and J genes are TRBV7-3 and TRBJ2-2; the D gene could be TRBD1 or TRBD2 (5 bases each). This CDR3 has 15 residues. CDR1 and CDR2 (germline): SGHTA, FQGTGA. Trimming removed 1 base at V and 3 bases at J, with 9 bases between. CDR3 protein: CASSLNGAYTGELFF. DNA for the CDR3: TGTGCCAGCAGCTTAAACGGGGCCTACACCGGGGAGCTGTTTTTT.

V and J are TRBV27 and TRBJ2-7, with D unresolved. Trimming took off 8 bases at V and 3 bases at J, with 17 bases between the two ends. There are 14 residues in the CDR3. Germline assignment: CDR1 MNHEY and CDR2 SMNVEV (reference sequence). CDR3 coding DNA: TGTGCCAGCGCATATTCTGGGAACGGCTACGAGCAGTACTTC. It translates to CASAYSGNGYEQYF.

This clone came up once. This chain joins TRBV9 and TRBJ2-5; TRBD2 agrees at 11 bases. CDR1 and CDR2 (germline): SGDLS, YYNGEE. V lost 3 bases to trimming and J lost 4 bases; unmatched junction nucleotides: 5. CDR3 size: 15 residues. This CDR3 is CASSATSGAPETQYF. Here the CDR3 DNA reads TGTGCCAGCAGCGCGACTAGCGGGGCCCCAGAGACCCAGTACTTC.

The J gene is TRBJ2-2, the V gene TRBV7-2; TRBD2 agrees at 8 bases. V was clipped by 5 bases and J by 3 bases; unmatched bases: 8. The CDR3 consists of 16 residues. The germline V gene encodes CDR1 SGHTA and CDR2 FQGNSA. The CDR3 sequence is CASSPPLAGYTGELFF. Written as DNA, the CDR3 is TGTGCCAGCAGCCCCCCCTTAGCGGGATACACCGGGGAGCTGTTTTTT. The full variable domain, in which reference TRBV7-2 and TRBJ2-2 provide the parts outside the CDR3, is GAGVSQSPSNKVTEKGKDVELRCDPISGHTALYWYRQSLGQGLEFLIYFQGNSAPDKSGLPSDRFSAERTGGSVSTLTIQRTQQEDSAVYLCASSPPLAGYTGELFFGEGSRLTVL.

The CDR3 here is CSVGGGGLSTEAFF. The CDR3 DNA is TGCAGCGTTGGTGGGGGGGGCTTAAGCACTGAAGCTTTCTTT. V usage is TRBV29-1 and J usage is TRBJ1-1, with a possible D match to TRBD1 (6 bases). The CDR3 sequence is 14 residues long. The germline V gene encodes CDR1 SQVTM and CDR2 ANQGSEA. The V end was cut by 4 bases, the J end by 4 bases, with 16 bases between.

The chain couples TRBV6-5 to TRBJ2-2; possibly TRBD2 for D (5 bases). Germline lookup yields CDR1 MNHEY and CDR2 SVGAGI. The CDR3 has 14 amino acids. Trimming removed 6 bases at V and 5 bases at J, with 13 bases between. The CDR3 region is CASSLPTRTGELFF. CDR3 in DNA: TGTGCCAGCAGCCTGCCAACTAGGACCGGGGAGCTGTTTTTT.

For the CDR3, the DNA is TGTGCCAGCAGCCGCTCGGGGATCTCTGGAAACACCATATATTTT. Translating gives CASSRSGISGNTIYF. The chain couples TRBV7-9 to TRBJ1-3; D gene ambiguous. V lost 5 bases and J 0 bases, leaving 11 bases between the germline ends. The CDR3 consists of 15 residues. The germline gives CDR1 SEHNR, CDR2 FQNEAQ (reference sequence).

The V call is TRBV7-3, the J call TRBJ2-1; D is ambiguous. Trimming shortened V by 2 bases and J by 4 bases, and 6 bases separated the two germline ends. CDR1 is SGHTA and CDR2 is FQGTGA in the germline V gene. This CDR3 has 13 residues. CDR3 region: CASSLLGYNEQFF. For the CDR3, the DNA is TGTGCCAGCAGCTTATTAGGATACAATGAGCAGTTCTTC. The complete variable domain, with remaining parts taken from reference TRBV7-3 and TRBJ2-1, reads GAGVSQTPSNKVTEKGKYVELRCDPISGHTALYWYRQSLGQGPEFLIYFQGTGAADDSGLPNDRFFAVRPEGSVSTLKIQRTERGDSAVYLCASSLLGYNEQFFGPGTRLTVL.

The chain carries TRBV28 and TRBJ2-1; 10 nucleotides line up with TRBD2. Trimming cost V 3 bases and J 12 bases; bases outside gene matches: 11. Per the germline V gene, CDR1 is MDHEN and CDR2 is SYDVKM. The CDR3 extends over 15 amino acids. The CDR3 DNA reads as TGTGCCAGCAGTTTGCCGGCTAGCGGGAGACTCGGGCAGTTCTTC. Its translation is CASSLPASGRLGQFF.

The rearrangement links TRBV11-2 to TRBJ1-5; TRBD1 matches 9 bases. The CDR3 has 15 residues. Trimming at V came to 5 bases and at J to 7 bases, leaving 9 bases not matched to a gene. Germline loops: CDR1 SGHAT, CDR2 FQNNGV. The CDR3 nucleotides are TGTGCCAGCAGCCATGGAACAGGGGGCAGGCAGCCCCAGCATTTT. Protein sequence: CASSHGTGGRQPQHF. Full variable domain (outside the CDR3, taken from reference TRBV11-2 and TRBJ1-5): EAGVAQSPRYKIIEKRQSVAFWCNPISGHATLYWYQQILGQGPKLLIQFQNNGVVDDSQLPKDRFSAERLKGVDSTLKIQPAKLEDSAVYLCASSHGTGGRQPQHFGDGTRLSIL.

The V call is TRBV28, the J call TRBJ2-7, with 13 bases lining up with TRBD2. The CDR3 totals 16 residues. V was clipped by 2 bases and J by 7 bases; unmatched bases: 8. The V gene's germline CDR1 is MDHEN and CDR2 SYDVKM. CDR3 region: CASSLTSGRAGREQYF. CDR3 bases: TGTGCCAGCAGTTTAACTAGCGGGAGGGCAGGGAGGGAGCAGTACTTC.

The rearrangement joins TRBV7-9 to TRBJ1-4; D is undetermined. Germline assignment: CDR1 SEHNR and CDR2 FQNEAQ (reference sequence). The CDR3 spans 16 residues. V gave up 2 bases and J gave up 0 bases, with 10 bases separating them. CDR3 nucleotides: TGTGCCAGCAGCTTATACTTCGGACCAACTAATGAAAAACTGTTTTTT. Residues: CASSLYFGPTNEKLFF.

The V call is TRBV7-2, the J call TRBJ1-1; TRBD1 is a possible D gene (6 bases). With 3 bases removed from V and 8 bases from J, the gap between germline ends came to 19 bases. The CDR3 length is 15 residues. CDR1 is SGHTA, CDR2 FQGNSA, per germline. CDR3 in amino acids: CASSFQGIGVREAFF. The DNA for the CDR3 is TGTGCCAGCAGCTTCCAGGGGATTGGTGTTAGGGAAGCTTTCTTT.

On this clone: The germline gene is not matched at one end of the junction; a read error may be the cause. CDR3 protein: CASSSRLGSSEQYF. The CDR3 DNA is TGTGCCAGCAGTTCGAGACTAGGATCCTCCGAGCAGTACTTC. This chain joins TRBV27 and TRBJ2-7; D may be TRBD2 (6 bases). Per germline, CDR1 MNHEY and CDR2 SMNVEV (reference sequence). This CDR3 contains 14 residues.

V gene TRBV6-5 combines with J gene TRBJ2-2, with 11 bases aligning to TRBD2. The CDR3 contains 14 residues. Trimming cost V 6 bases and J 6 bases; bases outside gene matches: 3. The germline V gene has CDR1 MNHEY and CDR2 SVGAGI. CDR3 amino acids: CASSLLAGAGELFF. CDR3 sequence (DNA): TGTGCCAGCAGCTTACTAGCGGGAGCCGGGGAGCTGTTTTTT.

CDR3 in DNA: TGTGCCAGCAAGTCGGGACTAGCGGGGGAGACCCAGTACTTC. This translates into CASKSGLAGETQYF. The V call is TRBV6-1, the J call TRBJ2-5; 13 nucleotides match TRBD2. The ends lost 7 bases at V and 5 bases at J; junction bases unmatched: 4. Germline CDR1 reads MNHNS; CDR2 reads SASEGT. This CDR3 has 14 amino acids.

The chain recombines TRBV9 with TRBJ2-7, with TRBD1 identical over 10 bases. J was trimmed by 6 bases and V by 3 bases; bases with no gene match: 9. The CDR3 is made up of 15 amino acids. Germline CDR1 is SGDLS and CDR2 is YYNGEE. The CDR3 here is CASSAPGTGVREQYF. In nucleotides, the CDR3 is TGTGCCAGCAGCGCCCCCGGGACAGGGGTGCGCGAGCAGTACTTC.

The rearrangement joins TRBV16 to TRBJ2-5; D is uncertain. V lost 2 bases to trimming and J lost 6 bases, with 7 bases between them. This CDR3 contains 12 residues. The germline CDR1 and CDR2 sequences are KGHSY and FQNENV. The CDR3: CASSQVSQTQYF. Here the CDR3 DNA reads TGTGCCAGCAGCCAAGTCTCTCAGACCCAGTACTTC.

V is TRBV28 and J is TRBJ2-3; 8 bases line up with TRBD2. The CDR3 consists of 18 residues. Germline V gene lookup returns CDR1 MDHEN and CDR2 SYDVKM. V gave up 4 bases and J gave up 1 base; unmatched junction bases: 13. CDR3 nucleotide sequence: TGTGCCAGCAGTTCCTTAGTTGCTAGCGGGTCTCGCACAGATACGCAGTATTTT. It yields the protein CASSSLVASGSRTDTQYF.

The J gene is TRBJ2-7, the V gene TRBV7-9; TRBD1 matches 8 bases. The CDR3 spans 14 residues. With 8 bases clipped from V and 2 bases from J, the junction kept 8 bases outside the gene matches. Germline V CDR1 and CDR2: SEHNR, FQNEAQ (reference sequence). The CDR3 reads CASRTGTGAYEQYF. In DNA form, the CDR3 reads TGTGCCAGCCGAACCGGGACAGGAGCCTACGAGCAGTACTTC.

The CDR3 DNA sequence: TGTGCCAGTAGTATAGGACGGGAGCAGTACTTC. Its protein is CASSIGREQYF. The chain joins TRBV19 to TRBJ2-7; D not certain. This CDR3 is built from 11 residues. Trimming cost V 1 base and J 7 bases, with 5 bases left between them. Germline V gene sequence: CDR1 LNHDA, CDR2 SQIVND (reference sequence).